This note documents a single T cell receptor (beta chain) sequence. Its specificity is not known. The time point denotes: persistent/refractory GD, antithyroid drugs over 5 years with positive TRAb. PBMC-extracted RNA yielded the TCR library. The collection involved drawing around 10 milliliters of peripheral blood into EDTA tubes. Sequencing libraries for TCR beta were prepared with iRepertoire HTBI primers and Arm-PCR of CDR3 regions. MiXCR, run by TCRdb on the multiplex PCR reads, gives a single entry per CDR3 protein. The sample carries under 350,000 distinct CDR3 sequences, under 25% recorded once. This sample was included in a study of regulatory T cells in long-lasting Graves disease. Findings of the study overall: TRBV28, TRBJ1-2 and TRBJ2-5 emerged as the favored segments in persistent disease.

V lost 2 bases, J lost 3 bases, and 6 bases stayed unmatched. This CDR3 contains 14 residues. Germline V gene data show CDR1 as GTSNPN and CDR2 as SVGIG (reference sequence). The chain combines TRBV30 with TRBJ2-7; 8 positions match TRBD2. The source material was peripheral blood mononuclear cells (PBMCs), sampled when the disease was refractory, from a patient treated with antithyroid drugs. The clonotype comes from a female donor with Graves disease. For the CDR3, the DNA is TGTGCCTGGAGTACGCCGGGACTAGGCTACGAGCAGTACTTC. Its translation is CAWSTPGLGYEQYF.